A single sample is the source of the 23 T cell receptor beta chains below, sequenced in a study of technical replicates of blood from a handful of donors. The assay was immunoSEQ multiplex PCR, and TCRdb's table has in-frame clones only and misses some. The sample consists of more than 90,000 clones, about 95% of them appearing once. The sequenced sample was T cells isolated from PBMCs. These receptors all stem from a human donor in good health.

This chain connects TRBV5-1 to TRBJ2-2; D is uncertain. Deletions cut 1 base from V and 1 base from J, with 8 bases between. Germline V lookup: CDR1 SGHRS, CDR2 YFSETQ. The CDR3 covers 15 residues. For the CDR3, the DNA is TGCGCCAGCAGCTTGCCTCAGGAGAACACCGGGGAGCTGTTTTTT. The encoded protein is CASSLPQENTGELFF.

V is TRBV19 and J is TRBJ1-2; 9 nucleotides align to TRBD1. The CDR3 is 13 amino acids. The V gene's germline CDR1 is LNHDA and CDR2 SQIVND (reference sequence). V shed 6 bases, J shed 6 bases, and the junction held 5 bases outside the gene matches. CDR3 region: CASRDRGGDGYTF. In nucleotides, the CDR3 is TGTGCCAGTAGGGACAGGGGAGGTGATGGCTACACCTTC.

CDR3 sequence (DNA): TGCGCCAGCAGCTTGGACGGAGTGGGCGAGCAGTACTTC. Translating it yields CASSLDGVGEQYF. V usage is TRBV5-1 and J usage is TRBJ2-7; D is unresolved. CDR1 is SGHRS and CDR2 is YFSETQ in the germline V gene. This CDR3 comprises 13 residues. Between the trimmed V and J ends, which lost 0 bases and 6 bases, there was a span of 10 bases.

This rearrangement joins TRBV27 to TRBJ2-1, with 9 bases fitting TRBD2. Germline V gene sequence: CDR1 MNHEY, CDR2 SMNVEV (reference sequence). The V segment lost 6 bases and the J segment 6 bases; nucleotides outside the gene matches: 9. The CDR3 sequence is 15 residues long. CDR3 sequence reads: CASRKAGGEPNEQFF. The CDR3 nucleotides read TGTGCCAGCAGAAAAGCGGGAGGAGAGCCCAATGAGCAGTTCTTC.

The chain carries TRBV19 and TRBJ2-1; 7 bases line up with TRBD2. Germline-derived CDR1 and CDR2 are LNHDA and SQIVND (reference sequence). The CDR3 has 16 residues. Unmatched junction bases numbered 10, after V lost 5 bases and J lost 3 bases. The CDR3 protein is CASSWALAAIYNEQFF. The CDR3 nucleotides read TGTGCCAGTAGTTGGGCTCTAGCGGCAATCTACAATGAGCAGTTCTTC.

This clone was detected only once. The rearrangement uses TRBV5-1 and TRBJ2-5; maybe TRBD2 (5 bases). Germline assignment: CDR1 SGHRS and CDR2 YFSETQ. The CDR3 has 15 residues. V dropped 7 bases and J dropped 5 bases, with 21 bases sitting between them. For the CDR3, the DNA is TGCGCCAGCCGACCGGTTTACCGAGCGGATGAGACCCAGTACTTC. It specifies CASRPVYRADETQYF. The whole variable domain, remainder taken from reference TRBV5-1 and TRBJ2-5, is KAGVTQTPRYLIKTRGQQVTLSCSPISGHRSVSWYQQTPGQGLQFLFEYFSETQRNKGNFPGRFSGRQFSNSRSEMNVSTLELGDSALYLCASRPVYRADETQYFGPGTRLLVL.

The chain uses TRBV28 and TRBJ1-2; D call uncertain. Trimming removed 6 bases from V and 2 bases from J, with 16 bases in between. In germline, CDR1 is MDHEN, CDR2 SYDVKM. The CDR3 runs to 15 residues. Here the CDR3 DNA reads TGTGCCAGCAGCAGGACTGAAACTTGGAACTATGGCTACACCTTC. Translating gives CASSRTETWNYGYTF.

The chain links TRBV4-2 to TRBJ2-7; perhaps TRBD2 as D (5 bases). V lost 4 bases, J lost 4 bases, and 17 bases lay in between. The CDR3 is made up of 15 amino acids. The germline CDR1 and CDR2 sequences are LGHNA and YNFKEQ. The CDR3, as DNA: TGTGCCAGCAGCCCCCTACTGTCCGGGGAGTACGAGCAGTACTTC. Protein sequence: CASSPLLSGEYEQYF.

The chain joins TRBV5-6 to TRBJ2-7, with a possible D match to TRBD1 (5 bases). The CDR3 is made up of 15 amino acids. The V end was cut by 0 bases, the J end by 2 bases, with 12 bases between. Germline V gene lookup returns CDR1 SGHDT and CDR2 YYEEEE. CDR3 amino acids: CASSLALDKTYEQYF. As DNA, the CDR3 is TGTGCCAGCAGCTTGGCCCTGGACAAGACCTACGAGCAGTACTTC.

The rearrangement uses TRBV6-1 and TRBJ2-7, with TRBD1 matching over 7 bases. The CDR3 contains 17 residues. CDR1 and CDR2 from the germline V gene are MNHNS and SASEGT. The V segment lost 4 bases and the J segment 2 bases; nucleotides outside the gene matches: 14. CDR3 DNA: TGTGCCAGCAGTGGGATTTGGGGGACAGAGAAAGCCTACGAGCAGTACTTC. Protein sequence: CASSGIWGTEKAYEQYF.

The CDR3 DNA sequence: TGCGCCAGCAGCATCGGACTAGCGGGAGAGGATGAGCAGTTCTTC. Residues: CASSIGLAGEDEQFF. The chain uses TRBV5-1 and TRBJ2-1, with 13 bases aligning to TRBD2. The ends lost 4 bases at V and 8 bases at J; junction bases unmatched: 6. Germline V CDR1 and CDR2: SGHRS, YFSETQ. The CDR3 is 15 residues long.

The chain has TRBV7-9 and TRBJ1-6, with TRBD1 matching over 9 bases. Trimming removed 5 bases from V and 8 bases from J; junction bases left unmatched: 7. CDR1 is SEHNR, CDR2 FQNEAQ, per germline (reference sequence). This CDR3 is 15 amino acids long. CDR3 amino acids: CASSAEQGAYSPLHF. Written as DNA, the CDR3 is TGTGCCAGCAGCGCCGAACAGGGGGCCTATTCACCCCTCCACTTT. The full variable domain, completed using reference TRBV7-9 and TRBJ1-6, is DTGVSQNPRHKITKRGQNVTFRCDPISEHNRLYWYRQTLGQGPEFLTYFQNEAQLEKSRLLSDRFSAERPKGSFSTLEIQRTEQGDSAMYLCASSAEQGAYSPLHFGNGTRLTVT.

The chain links TRBV29-1 to TRBJ1-1, with 7 bases that match TRBD1. The V gene end was trimmed by 6 bases and the J gene end by 0 bases; junction bases not matched to a gene: 4. The CDR3 runs to 13 residues. Germline V lookup: CDR1 SQVTM, CDR2 ANQGSEA. The CDR3 DNA follows: TGCAGCGTCGCCGGGACAGTGAACACTGAAGCTTTCTTT. Translating gives CSVAGTVNTEAFF.

The chain combines TRBV28 with TRBJ1-3; the match to TRBD1 covers 7 bases. The CDR3 covers 13 residues. Germline V gene sequence: CDR1 MDHEN, CDR2 SYDVKM. The ends lost 10 bases at V and 4 bases at J; junction bases unmatched: 7. The CDR3 DNA follows: TGTGCCATTCCAGGGGGTGCGGGAAACACCATATATTTT. Translating it yields CAIPGGAGNTIYF. Together with reference TRBV28 and TRBJ1-3, the CDR3 gives the full variable domain: DVKVTQSSRYLVKRTGEKVFLECVQDMDHENMFWYRQDPGLGLRLIYFSYDVKMKEKGDIPEGYSVSREKKERFSLILESASTNQTSMYLCAIPGGAGNTIYFGEGSWLTVV.

The chain recombines TRBV5-4 with TRBJ2-1; D might be TRBD2 (6 bases). The germline V gene has CDR1 SGHNT and CDR2 YYREEE (reference sequence). The CDR3 runs to 14 residues. Trimming cost V 0 bases and J 8 bases, with 12 bases left between them. CDR3 nucleotides: TGTGCCAGCAGCTTGGGAATACTAGCCCATGAGCAGTTCTTC. Amino acid sequence: CASSLGILAHEQFF.

The gene calls are TRBV5-6 and TRBJ2-7; TRBD2 might be the D (5 bases). Germline CDR1 and CDR2: SGHDT and YYEEEE. V lost 7 bases, J lost 3 bases, and 8 bases lay in between. The CDR3 contains 11 residues. Here the CDR3 DNA reads TGTGCCAGCGGTAGCGACTACGAGCAGTACTTC. This sequence encodes CASGSDYEQYF.

The gene calls are TRBV18 and TRBJ1-5; 9 bases match TRBD1. The germline CDR1 and CDR2 sequences are KGHSH and LQKENI. Germline trimming cut 2 bases from V and 6 bases from J; bases unmatched to any gene: 5. The CDR3 loop spans 15 amino acids. The CDR3 sequence is CASSPGRTGVQPQHF. In DNA form, the CDR3 reads TGTGCCAGCTCACCAGGGCGGACAGGGGTTCAGCCCCAGCATTTT.

The chain employs TRBV5-1 and TRBJ2-1; D gene uncertain. Per the germline V gene, CDR1 is SGHRS and CDR2 is YFSETQ. This CDR3 is 14 amino acids long. V dropped 1 base and J dropped 6 bases, with 11 bases sitting between them. The CDR3 nucleotides are TGCGCCAGCAGCTTGATGAGTGAACGCAATGAGCAGTTCTTC. Its protein product is CASSLMSERNEQFF.

V gene TRBV10-3 combines with J gene TRBJ1-1; TRBD1 matches 7 bases. The J segment lost 2 bases and the V segment lost 7 bases, leaving 7 bases of the junction unmatched. The V gene's germline CDR1 is ENHRY and CDR2 SYGVKD. The CDR3 spans 14 residues. DNA of the CDR3: TGTGCCATCACTCCGACAGGGCCTAACACTGAAGCTTTCTTT. Translated: CAITPTGPNTEAFF.

The chain employs TRBV5-1 and TRBJ2-2; no definite D call. The CDR3 runs to 14 residues. Germline-derived CDR1 and CDR2 are SGHRS and YFSETQ. The V end was cut by 0 bases, the J end by 1 base, with 4 bases between. CDR3 in DNA: TGCGCCAGCAGCTTGGTCCAGAACACCGGGGAGCTGTTTTTT. Translated: CASSLVQNTGELFF.

The chain combines TRBV4-2 with TRBJ2-7, with TRBD2 matching 12 bases. The CDR3 runs 15 residues. The germline gives CDR1 LGHNA, CDR2 YNFKEQ. V was pared by 4 bases and J by 2 bases, with 3 bases of the junction left unmatched. The CDR3 region is CASSPSSGGAYEQYF. The CDR3 DNA follows: TGTGCCAGCAGCCCCTCTAGCGGGGGGGCCTACGAGCAGTACTTC.

The gene calls are TRBV7-9 and TRBJ1-1; 8 bases fit TRBD1. CDR1 is SEHNR, CDR2 FQNEAQ, per germline (reference sequence). Losses at the gene ends were 5 bases for V and 6 bases for J; bases not matched to a gene: 8. CDR3 size: 14 residues. CDR3 residues: CASSPTGGSAEAFF. The DNA of the CDR3 is TGTGCCAGCAGCCCTACAGGGGGAAGTGCTGAAGCTTTCTTT.

The rearrangement uses TRBV9 and TRBJ1-5; 12 positions agree with TRBD1. CDR3 size: 15 residues. Trimming at V came to 3 bases and at J to 5 bases, leaving 3 bases not matched to a gene. Per the germline V gene, CDR1 is SGDLS and CDR2 is YYNGEE. CDR3 residues: CASSGGTGGYQPQHF. As DNA, the CDR3 is TGTGCCAGCAGCGGAGGGACAGGGGGCTATCAGCCCCAGCATTTT.